This T cell receptor beta chain comes out of a study of cytomegalovirus exposure and HLA in healthy donors. Broader study findings: Presence/absence analyses assumed roughly uniform sequencing depth across donors. Later analysis indicated greater clonal expansion among HLA-associated TCR beta chains than among equally common other chains. Solely CMV serostatus was available to characterize immune exposure.

On this clone: As yet, its antigen is unknown.

Germline values: CDR1 LNHDA, CDR2 SQIVND (reference sequence). V lost 5 bases, J lost 0 bases, and 16 bases stayed unmatched. The CDR3 extends over 20 amino acids. In the PCR, 60 Vbeta and 13 Jbeta primers were used. The table came from immunoSEQ multiplex PCR; TCRdb's copy has only in-frame clones and leaves some out. The sample has about 120,000 clones, about four fifths seen once. The sample consisted of PBMCs. The genes are TRBV19 and TRBJ2-6; 7 bases fit TRBD1. The sequence was collected from a woman aged 18-29 years in good health and CMV-seronegative. The CDR3 loop reads CASSVPGQLHPPSGANVLTF. DNA for the CDR3: TGTGCCAGTAGTGTTCCGGGACAGCTGCATCCTCCCTCTGGGGCCAACGTCCTGACTTTC.